The rows below give T cell receptor beta chains drawn from one sample of a study of cytomegalovirus exposure and HLA in healthy donors. The protocol was immunoSEQ multiplex PCR, while the TCRdb copy is restricted to in-frame clones and leaves out a portion. The table lists about 140,000 clones, 80% to 90% of them singletons. Sequencing was done on a sample of PBMCs. These receptors originate from a woman between 18 and 29 years old in good health and CMV-seropositive. CDR3s include the opening cysteine and the closing phenylalanine or tryptophan. D genes are given only for firm matches.

d_call j_call v_call cdr3_nt cdr3_aa
TRBD2 TRBJ2-1 TRBV13 TGTGCCAGCAGCTCACGGACTAGAAGGAACAATGAGCAGTTCTTC CASSSRTRRNNEQFF
TRBD1 TRBJ1-1 TRBV27 TGTGCCAGCCAGAGACAGGGGAGTGTAACTGAAGCTTTCTTT CASQRQGSVTEAFF
TRBD2 TRBJ2-3 TRBV4-3 TGCGCCAGCAGCCGAAAGACTAGCGGGGGGGGCACAGATACGCAGTATTTT CASSRKTSGGGTDTQYF
- TRBJ2-5 TRBV5-6 TGTGCCAGCAGCCCAGGGCCGTCAGAGACCCAGTACTTC CASSPGPSETQYF
- TRBJ2-3 TRBV5-1 TGCGCCAGCAGCTTGGGAGCAGATACGCAGTATTTT CASSLGADTQYF
TRBD1 TRBJ1-1 TRBV28 TGTGCCAGCACCGGACAGGTGGGCACTGAAGCTTTCTTT CASTGQVGTEAFF
- TRBJ1-1 TRBV18 TGTGCCAGCTCACCAAGGGTTTTGGTGAGCGGAACGAACACTGAAGCTTTCTTT CASSPRVLVSGTNTEAFF
TRBD1 TRBJ2-7 TRBV7-6 TGTGCCAGCAGCCCGGGTCAACAGGGGTATTCCTACGAGCAGTACTTC CASSPGQQGYSYEQYF
- TRBJ2-7 TRBV5-5 TGTGCCAGCAGCCTAGCCTATAGCTCCTACGAGCAGTACTTC CASSLAYSSYEQYF
- TRBJ2-1 TRBV4-1 TGCGCCAGCAGCCAAGTTGCAGGCTGGAATGAGCAGTTCTTC CASSQVAGWNEQFF